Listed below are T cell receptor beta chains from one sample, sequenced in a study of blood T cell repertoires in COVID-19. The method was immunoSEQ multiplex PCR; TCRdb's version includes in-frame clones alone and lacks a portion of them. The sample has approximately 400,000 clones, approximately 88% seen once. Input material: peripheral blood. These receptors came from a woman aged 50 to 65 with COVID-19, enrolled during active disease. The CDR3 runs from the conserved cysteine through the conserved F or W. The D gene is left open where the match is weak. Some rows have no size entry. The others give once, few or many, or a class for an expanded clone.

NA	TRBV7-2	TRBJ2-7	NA	CASRFGGVLYF	TGTGCCAGCCGCTTTGGGGGCGTCCTGTACTTC
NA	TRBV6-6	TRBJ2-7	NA	CASSSVYPEWEQYF	TGTGCCAGCAGTTCCGTTTATCCTGAGTGGGAGCAGTACTTC
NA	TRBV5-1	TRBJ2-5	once	CASSFPGQPTQYF	TGCGCCAGCAGCTTCCCGGGACAACCGACCCAGTACTTC
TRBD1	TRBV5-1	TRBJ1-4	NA	CASSPGQGGEKLFF	TGCGCCAGCAGCCCCGGACAGGGAGGTGAAAAACTGTTTTTT
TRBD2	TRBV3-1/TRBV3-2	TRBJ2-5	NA	CASGLGTSVFRETQYF	TGTGCCAGCGGACTAGGGACTAGCGTTTTCCGAGAGACCCAGTACTTC
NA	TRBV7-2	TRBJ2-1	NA	CASSRVGGAKYNEQFF	TGTGCCAGCAGCCGCGTTGGGGGGGCGAAGTACAATGAGCAGTTCTTC
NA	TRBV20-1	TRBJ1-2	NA	CRHGSGTF	TGCAGGCACGGGAGCGGCACCTTC
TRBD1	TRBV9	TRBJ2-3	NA	CASNQRDRGTDTQYF	TGTGCCAGCAACCAAAGGGACAGGGGAACAGATACGCAGTATTTT
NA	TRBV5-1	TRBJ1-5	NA	CASSLGRGDYSNQPQHF	TGCGCCAGCAGCTTGGGCAGGGGCGATTATAGCAATCAGCCCCAGCATTTT
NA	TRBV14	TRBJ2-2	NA	CASSRDRLGTGELFF	TGTGCCAGCAGTCGCGACAGGCTAGGCACCGGGGAGCTGTTTTTT
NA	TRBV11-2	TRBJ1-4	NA	CASSSRGEGTNEKLFF	TGTGCCAGCAGCTCCAGGGGAGAAGGCACTAATGAAAAACTGTTTTTT
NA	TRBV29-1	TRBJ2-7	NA	CSVVRGTSYEQYF	TGCAGCGTGGTCAGGGGCACTTCCTACGAGCAGTACTTC
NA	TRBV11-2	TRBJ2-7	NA	CASSLGAGVRSEQYF	TGTGCCAGCAGCTTAGGCGCCGGGGTCCGCAGCGAGCAGTACTTC
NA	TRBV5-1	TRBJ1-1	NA	CASSLGRIPNTEAFF	TGCGCCAGCAGCCTAGGTCGGATCCCGAACACTGAAGCTTTCTTT
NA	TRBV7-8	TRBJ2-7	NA	CASSFLTSHEQYF	TGTGCCAGCAGCTTTCTGACATCCCACGAGCAGTACTTC
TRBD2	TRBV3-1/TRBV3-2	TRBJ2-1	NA	CASSPTAGTSSSEQFF	TGTGCCAGCAGCCCCACAGCGGGGACTTCGAGTAGTGAGCAGTTCTTC
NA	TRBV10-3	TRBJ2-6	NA	CAISRSETTGANVLTF	TGTGCCATCAGTAGGTCAGAAACTACCGGGGCCAACGTCCTGACTTTC
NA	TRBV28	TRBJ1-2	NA	CASSPGRGRGYGYTF	TGTGCCAGCAGTCCAGGGAGGGGGAGGGGCTATGGCTACACCTTC
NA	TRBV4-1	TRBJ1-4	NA	CASSQDVRAHATNEKLFF	TGCGCCAGCAGCCAAGATGTCAGGGCTCATGCAACTAATGAAAAACTGTTTTTT
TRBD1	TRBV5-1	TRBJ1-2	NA	CASSLGGTGFYGYTF	TGCGCCAGCAGCTTGGGAGGGACAGGGTTCTATGGCTACACCTTC
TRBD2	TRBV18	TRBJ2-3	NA	CASSPPTSGGTDTQYF	TGTGCCAGCTCACCACCGACTAGCGGGGGGACAGATACGCAGTATTTT
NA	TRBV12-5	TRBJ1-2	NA	CASGLLGSNYGYTF	TGTGCTAGTGGTTTGCTGGGCAGTAACTATGGCTACACCTTC
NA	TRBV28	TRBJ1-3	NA	CASSYGSSGNTIYF	TGTGCCAGCAGTTACGGTAGCTCTGGAAACACCATATATTTT
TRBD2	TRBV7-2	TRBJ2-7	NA	CASRERGGRSYEQYF	TGTGCCAGCAGAGAACGCGGGGGGCGTTCCTACGAGCAGTACTTC
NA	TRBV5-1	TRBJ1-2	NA	CASRYTYRAGDYGYTF	TGCGCCAGCCGGTACACGTACAGGGCAGGGGACTATGGCTACACCTTC
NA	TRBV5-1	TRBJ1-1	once	CASSLQGKDTEAFF	TGCGCCAGCAGCTTGCAGGGTAAGGACACTGAAGCTTTCTTT
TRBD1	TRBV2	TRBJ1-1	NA	CASRPGQGFMNTEAFF	TGTGCCAGCAGACCGGGACAGGGCTTTATGAACACTGAAGCTTTCTTT
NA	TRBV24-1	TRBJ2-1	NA	CATSDVAGGSYNEQFF	TGTGCCACCAGTGATGTGGCAGGAGGCTCCTACAATGAGCAGTTCTTC
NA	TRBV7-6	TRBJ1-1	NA	CASSPSNGGRTEAFF	TGTGCCAGCAGCCCCTCTAACGGGGGACGCACTGAAGCTTTCTTT
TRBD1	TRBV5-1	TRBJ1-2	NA	CASSRGASGQGAAGYTF	TGCGCCAGCAGCAGGGGCGCGTCGGGACAGGGGGCGGCTGGCTACACCTTC
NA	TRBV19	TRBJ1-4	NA	CASSRGGTNEKLFF	TGTGCCAGTAGTAGGGGCGGAACTAATGAAAAACTGTTTTTT
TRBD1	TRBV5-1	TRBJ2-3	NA	CASSPDRAPDTQYF	TGCGCCAGCAGCCCGGACAGGGCCCCAGATACGCAGTATTTT
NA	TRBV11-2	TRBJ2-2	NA	CASSLGQGPTGELFF	TGTGCCAGCAGCTTAGGGCAGGGCCCCACCGGGGAGCTGTTTTTT
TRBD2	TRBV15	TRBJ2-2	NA	CATSRVGRAGGRNTGELFF	TGTGCCACCAGCAGAGTGGGAAGGGCGGGGGGGAGGAACACCGGGGAGCTGTTTTTT
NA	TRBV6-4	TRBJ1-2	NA	CASSRTGNYGYTF	TGTGCCAGCTCCCGGACTGGGAACTATGGCTACACCTTC
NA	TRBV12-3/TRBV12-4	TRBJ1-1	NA	CASSDRSNTEAFF	TGTGCCAGCAGTGACAGGTCAAACACTGAAGCTTTCTTT
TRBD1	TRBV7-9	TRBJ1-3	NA	CASSLGQGRSGNTIYF	TGTGCCAGCAGCCTCGGACAGGGAAGATCTGGAAACACCATATATTTT
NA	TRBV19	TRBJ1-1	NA	CASSKGVGSTEAFF	TGTGCCAGTAGTAAAGGGGTGGGTAGTACTGAAGCTTTCTTT
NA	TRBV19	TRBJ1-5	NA	CASSGHLGQPQHF	TGTGCCAGTAGTGGACACTTAGGACAGCCCCAGCATTTT
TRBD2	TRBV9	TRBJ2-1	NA	CASSSGGSNEQFF	TGTGCCAGCAGCAGCGGGGGGAGTAATGAGCAGTTCTTC
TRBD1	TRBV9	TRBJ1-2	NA	CASSISQGALKGYTF	TGTGCCAGCAGCATTTCACAGGGGGCCCTTAAGGGCTACACCTTC
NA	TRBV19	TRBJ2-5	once	CASSGREWETQYF	TGTGCCAGTAGTGGCCGGGAGTGGGAGACCCAGTACTTC
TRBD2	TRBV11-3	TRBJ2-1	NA	CASSLSGVSYNEQFF	TGTGCCAGCAGCTTAAGCGGGGTCTCCTACAATGAGCAGTTCTTC
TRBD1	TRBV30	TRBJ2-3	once	CARELTGGRTDTQYF	TGTGCCAGGGAACTGACAGGGGGTCGCACAGATACGCAGTATTTT
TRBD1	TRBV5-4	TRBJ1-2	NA	CASSLRQGAVGYTF	TGTGCCAGCAGCTTGCGACAGGGGGCGGTTGGCTACACCTTC
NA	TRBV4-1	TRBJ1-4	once	CASSQDLRTNEKLFF	TGCGCCAGCAGCCAAGATCTCAGGACTAATGAAAAACTGTTTTTT
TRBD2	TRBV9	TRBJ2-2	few	CASSVASGVNTGELFF	TGTGCCAGCAGCGTAGCCAGCGGGGTGAACACCGGGGAGCTGTTTTTT
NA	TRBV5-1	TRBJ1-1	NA	CASSLGVGSYTEAFF	TGCGCCAGCAGCTTGGGGGTGGGCTCTTACACTGAAGCTTTCTTT
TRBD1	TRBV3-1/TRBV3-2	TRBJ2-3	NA	CASTPGGQTDTQYF	TGTGCCAGCACCCCAGGGGGCCAGACAGATACGCAGTATTTT
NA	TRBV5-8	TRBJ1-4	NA	CASSPDGREGEKLFF	TGTGCCAGCAGCCCGGACGGGAGGGAGGGTGAAAAACTGTTTTTT
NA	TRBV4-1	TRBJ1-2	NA	CASSPGRGGNYGYTF	TGCGCCAGCAGCCCGGGTAGGGGAGGGAACTATGGCTACACCTTC
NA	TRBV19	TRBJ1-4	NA	CASSMGGEKLFF	TGTGCCAGTAGTATGGGAGGGGAAAAACTGTTTTTT
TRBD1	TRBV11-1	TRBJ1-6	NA	CASSSRGRRKALHF	TGTGCCAGCAGCTCCAGGGGGCGCCGGAAGGCCCTCCACTTT
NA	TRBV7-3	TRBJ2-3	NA	CASSLGGMSDTQYF	TGTGCCAGCAGCTTAGGGGGGATGTCAGATACGCAGTATTTT
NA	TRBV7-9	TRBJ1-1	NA	CASSPSTPGAFF	TGTGCCAGCAGCCCCTCAACCCCCGGGGCTTTCTTT
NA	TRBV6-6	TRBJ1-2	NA	CASSSYRVSYGYTF	TGTGCCAGCAGTTCTTATCGAGTATCTTATGGCTACACCTTC
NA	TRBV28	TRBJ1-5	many	CASTRVNQPQHF	TGTGCCAGCACCAGGGTCAATCAGCCCCAGCATTTT
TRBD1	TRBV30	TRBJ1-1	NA	CAATGWNTEAFF	TGTGCCGCGACAGGGTGGAACACTGAAGCTTTCTTT
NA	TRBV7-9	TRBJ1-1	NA	CASSSFSGQFNTEAFF	TGTGCCAGCAGCTCATTCTCTGGGCAGTTTAACACTGAAGCTTTCTTT